These 22 T cell receptor beta chains were all obtained from the same sample, sequenced in a study of T cell responses to AZD1222 COVID-19 vaccine. Produced via immunoSEQ multiplex PCR; TCRdb's table is partial and in-frame only. Of roughly 140,000 clones detected, under 95% appear once; the ten largest clones hold approximately 2%. Here the sequenced sample was peripheral blood, taken on day 0 of AZD1222 vaccination. These receptors came from an adult in good health.

V gene TRBV7-2 combines with J gene TRBJ2-7; 8 nucleotides match TRBD2. Germline values: CDR1 SGHTA, CDR2 FQGNSA. The CDR3 has 14 amino acids. V lost 3 bases, J lost 6 bases, and 7 bases stayed unmatched. CDR3 DNA: TGTGCCAGCAGCTTTTCAAGCGGGAGTGGCGAGCAGTACTTC. It codes for CASSFSSGSGEQYF. The full variable domain, with the rest looked up from reference TRBV7-2 and TRBJ2-7, is GAGVSQSPSNKVTEKGKDVELRCDPISGHTALYWYRQSLGQGLEFLIYFQGNSAPDKSGLPSDRFSAERTGGSVSTLTIQRTQQEDSAVYLCASSFSSGSGEQYFGPGTRLTVT.

This chain connects TRBV5-1 to TRBJ2-5; weak D call: TRBD1 (6 bases). CDR1 and CDR2 (germline): SGHRS, YFSETQ. The CDR3 has 13 amino acids. Between the trimmed V and J ends, which lost 4 bases and 3 bases, there was a span of 10 bases. CDR3 region: CASSVTGEETQYF. CDR3 DNA sequence: TGCGCCAGCAGCGTGACAGGCGAAGAGACCCAGTACTTC. The entire variable domain, with the rest obtained from reference TRBV5-1 and TRBJ2-5, is as follows: KAGVTQTPRYLIKTRGQQVTLSCSPISGHRSVSWYQQTPGQGLQFLFEYFSETQRNKGNFPGRFSGRQFSNSRSEMNVSTLELGDSALYLCASSVTGEETQYFGPGTRLLVL.

The chain employs TRBV11-2 and TRBJ1-2; 9 bases are a match to TRBD1. This CDR3 has 15 residues. The V and J ends lost 4 bases and 5 bases, in that order; junction bases with no gene match: 8. Germline CDR1 SGHAT, CDR2 FQNNGV. The DNA of the CDR3 is TGTGCCAGCAGCTCACCGAGGGACAGGGTATATGGCTACACCTTC. Its protein is CASSSPRDRVYGYTF.

The V and J genes are TRBV7-3 and TRBJ2-3; TRBD1 is a possible D gene (5 bases). CDR1 is SGHTA, CDR2 FQGTGA, per germline. There are 13 residues in the CDR3. V shed 4 bases and J shed 5 bases, with 10 bases lying between them. The CDR3 reads CASSSLTGDTQYF. The CDR3 DNA reads TGTGCCAGCAGCTCACTAACAGGAGATACGCAGTATTTT.

The chain recombines TRBV30 with TRBJ1-5, with D possibly being TRBD1 (5 bases). CDR3 length equals 13 residues. The V end lost 3 bases, the J end lost 1 base, and 7 bases lay between the germline ends. Germline values: CDR1 GTSNPN, CDR2 SVGIG (reference sequence). The CDR3 DNA reads as TGTGCCTGGAGCCAGGGAAGCAATCAGCCCCAGCATTTT. Translating gives CAWSQGSNQPQHF.

The V gene is TRBV7-2, the J gene TRBJ2-2, with TRBD2 matching over 7 bases. The V and J ends lost 1 base and 6 bases, in that order; junction bases with no gene match: 5. The CDR3 is 15 residues long. Germline CDR1 and CDR2: SGHTA and FQGNSA. In DNA, the CDR3 is TGTGCCAGCAGCTTAGTGGGGGGGTCCCCCGGGGAGCTGTTTTTT. It encodes CASSLVGGSPGELFF.

The J gene is TRBJ2-7, the V gene TRBV2; 8 bases map to TRBD2. The CDR3 runs 16 residues. V lost 5 bases, J lost 1 base, and 10 bases stayed unmatched. Germline lookup yields CDR1 SNHLY and CDR2 FYNNEI. Here the CDR3 reads CASSSPESGGSYEQYF. In nucleotides, the CDR3 is TGTGCCAGCAGTTCCCCCGAGAGCGGGGGTTCCTACGAGCAGTACTTC. The full variable domain, rest sourced from reference TRBV2 and TRBJ2-7, is EPEVTQTPSHQVTQMGQEVILRCVPISNHLYFYWYRQILGQKVEFLVSFYNNEISEKSEIFDDQFSVERPDGSNFTLKIRSTKLEDSAMYFCASSSPESGGSYEQYFGPGTRLTVT.

The chain recombines TRBV5-1 with TRBJ2-1; TRBD1 agrees at 9 bases. The CDR3 has 16 residues. The V gene's germline CDR1 is SGHRS and CDR2 YFSETQ. V dropped 3 bases and J dropped 4; count of bases not matched to a gene: 8. For the CDR3, the DNA is TGCGCCAGCAGCTGGAACCGGGACAGGGAGTACAATGAGCAGTTCTTC. This sequence encodes CASSWNRDREYNEQFF.

The chain links TRBV6-1 to TRBJ1-1; 8 nucleotides line up with TRBD1. Germline CDR1 and CDR2: MNHNS and SASEGT. This CDR3 spans 15 amino acids. V lost 2 bases to trimming and J lost 5 bases; unmatched junction nucleotides: 7. Here the CDR3 DNA reads TGTGCCAGCAGTGAATCGAGACAGGGGTTAACTGAAGCTTTCTTT. Its translation: CASSESRQGLTEAFF.

This chain uses TRBV5-1 with TRBJ1-4, with D perhaps TRBD1 (6 bases). Germline V gene sequence: CDR1 SGHRS, CDR2 YFSETQ. Deletions cut 4 bases from V and 2 bases from J, with 12 bases between. CDR3 length: 15 residues. Here the CDR3 reads CASSTMTGTNEKLFF. The CDR3 DNA follows: TGCGCCAGCAGCACAATGACAGGCACTAATGAAAAACTGTTTTTT.

J is TRBJ2-5 and V is TRBV7-9; 9 bases match TRBD2. Trimming cost V 5 bases and J 2 bases; bases outside gene matches: 18. The CDR3 loop spans 19 amino acids. Germline CDR1 and CDR2: SEHNR and FQNEAQ (reference sequence). This CDR3 reads CASSPEAAAGGPEQETQYF. The CDR3 DNA reads as TGTGCCAGCAGCCCCGAGGCCGCGGCGGGAGGGCCGGAACAAGAGACCCAGTACTTC.

The chain uses TRBV6-5 and TRBJ1-1, with TRBD1 as a possible D gene (5 bases). The CDR3 runs 11 residues. Trimming shortened V by 6 bases and J by 8 bases, and 10 bases separated the two germline ends. Germline V gene sequence: CDR1 MNHEY, CDR2 SVGAGI. The CDR3 DNA is TGTGCCAGCAGCGGGACTTTGGAAGCTTTCTTT. Translation gives CASSGTLEAFF.

The rearrangement links TRBV10-3 to TRBJ1-1; D may be TRBD1 (5 bases). The CDR3 loop spans 13 amino acids. The germline gives CDR1 ENHRY, CDR2 SYGVKD. Trimming shortened V by 2 bases and J by 3 bases, and 7 bases separated the two germline ends. This chain's CDR3 is CAISERGDTEAFF. CDR3 in DNA: TGTGCCATCAGTGAGAGGGGAGACACTGAAGCTTTCTTT.

V gene TRBV28 combines with J gene TRBJ1-4; D uncertain. V lost 7 bases, J lost 0 bases, and 12 bases lay in between. Germline V CDR1 and CDR2: MDHEN, SYDVKM. The CDR3 consists of 15 residues. CDR3 nucleotide sequence: TGTGCCAGCAATGGACGGGCAGCAACTAATGAAAAACTGTTTTTT. It specifies CASNGRAATNEKLFF.

The chain joins TRBV12-3 or TRBV12-4 to TRBJ1-2, with D uncertain. The CDR3 consists of 13 residues. V was pared by 1 base and J by 4 bases, with 7 bases between. CDR3 sequence (DNA): TGTGCCAGCAGTTTAGACGCCGTCTATGGCTACACCTTC. Translated: CASSLDAVYGYTF.

The CDR3 loop reads CASSLVSGVTYNEQFF. The CDR3 bases are TGCGCCAGCAGCTTGGTTTCCGGCGTGACCTACAATGAGCAGTTCTTC. The chain uses TRBV5-1 and TRBJ2-1, with unresolved D. Germline assignment: CDR1 SGHRS and CDR2 YFSETQ. Trimming removed 0 bases from V and 2 bases from J, with 12 bases in between. The CDR3 length is 16 residues.

The chain is built from TRBV18 and TRBJ1-1; D remains unclear. The germline V gene has CDR1 KGHSH and CDR2 LQKENI. V lost 1 base to trimming and J lost 1 base, with 7 bases between them. The CDR3 sequence is 14 residues long. The CDR3 loop reads CASSPRNGNTEAFF. CDR3 DNA sequence: TGTGCCAGCTCACCACGAAACGGGAACACTGAAGCTTTCTTT.

The count of this clone is one. The chain combines TRBV3-1 (or the pseudogene TRBV3-2) with TRBJ2-7; D is uncertain. The germline CDR1 and CDR2 sequences are LGHDT and YNNKEL (reference sequence). Trimming shortened V by 4 bases and J by 2 bases, and 6 bases separated the two germline ends. The CDR3 runs to 12 residues. CDR3 coding DNA: TGTGCCAGCAGCCGTAAAACCTACGAGCAGTACTTC. This translates into CASSRKTYEQYF.

The chain carries TRBV7-8 and TRBJ2-7; the D is unclear. This CDR3 comprises 14 residues. In germline, CDR1 is SGHVS, CDR2 FQNEAQ. With 0 bases removed from V and 1 base from J, the gap between germline ends came to 7 bases. This chain's CDR3 is CASSLAGRSYEQYF. CDR3 DNA: TGTGCCAGCAGCTTAGCGGGAAGATCCTACGAGCAGTACTTC. Full variable domain (rest looked up from reference TRBV7-8 and TRBJ2-7): GAGVSQSPRYKVAKRGQDVALRCDPISGHVSLFWYQQALGQGPEFLTYFQNEAQLDKSGLPSDRFFAERPEGSVSTLKIQRTQQEDSAVYLCASSLAGRSYEQYFGPGTRLTVT.

V and J are TRBV5-1 and TRBJ1-3; 8 bases align to TRBD1. The CDR3 spans 16 residues. V was clipped by 1 base and J by 8 bases; unmatched bases: 11. The germline V gene has CDR1 SGHRS and CDR2 YFSETQ. CDR3 amino acids: CASSLRSWTGRDTIYF. Here the CDR3 DNA reads TGCGCCAGCAGCTTGCGTTCCTGGACAGGGCGGGACACCATATATTTT.

The rearrangement uses TRBV27 and TRBJ2-2, with TRBD1 identical over 11 bases. With V trimmed by 7 bases and J by 5 bases, 9 bases remained unmatched. Germline V gene data show CDR1 as MNHEY and CDR2 as SMNVEV (reference sequence). The CDR3 is made up of 16 amino acids. CDR3 residues: CASIPGGTGGTGELFF. The CDR3 nucleotides read TGTGCCAGCATTCCCGGGGGGACAGGGGGTACCGGGGAGCTGTTTTTT.

The chain carries TRBV3-1 (or the pseudogene TRBV3-2) and TRBJ2-1; 8 bases fit TRBD2. Germline CDR1 and CDR2: LGHDT and YNNKEL (reference sequence). The length of the CDR3 is 14 residues. The junction had 5 bases not matched to a gene; V was cut back by 1 base and J by 9 bases. Here the CDR3 DNA reads TGTGCCAGCAGCCAAGTAGCGGGATCTCGTGAGCAGTTCTTC. Amino acids: CASSQVAGSREQFF.